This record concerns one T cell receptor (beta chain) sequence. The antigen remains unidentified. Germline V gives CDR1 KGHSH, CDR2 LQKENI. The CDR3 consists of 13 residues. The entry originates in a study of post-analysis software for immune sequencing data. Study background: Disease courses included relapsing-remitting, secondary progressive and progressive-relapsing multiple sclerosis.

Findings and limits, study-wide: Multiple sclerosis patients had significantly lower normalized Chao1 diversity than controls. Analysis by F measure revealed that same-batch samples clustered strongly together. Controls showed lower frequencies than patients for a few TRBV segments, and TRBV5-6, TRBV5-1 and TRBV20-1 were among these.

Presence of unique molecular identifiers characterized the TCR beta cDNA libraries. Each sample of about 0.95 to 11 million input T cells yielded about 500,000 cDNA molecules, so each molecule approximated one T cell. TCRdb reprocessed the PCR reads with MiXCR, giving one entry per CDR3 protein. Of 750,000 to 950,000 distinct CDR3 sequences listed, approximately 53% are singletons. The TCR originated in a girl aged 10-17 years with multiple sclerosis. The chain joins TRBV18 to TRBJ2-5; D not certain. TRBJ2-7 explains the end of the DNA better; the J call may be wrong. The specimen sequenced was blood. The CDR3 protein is CASSPPLADEQYF. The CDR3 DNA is TGTGCCAGCTCACCACCTCTTGCCGACGAGCAGTACTTC.